This T cell receptor (beta chain) was found in a study of T cell responses to AZD1222 COVID-19 vaccine. General study results and limits: Spike-specific TCR breadth and depth both grew after two AZD1222 doses. Seropositive at baseline were only a handful of AZD1222 recipients. Repertoires were obtained solely post-peak T cell response.

Of note for this clone: Its specificity is not known.

The CDR3 loop spans 14 amino acids. With V trimmed by 5 bases and J by 4 bases, 2 bases remained unmatched. Germline assignment: CDR1 LNHNV and CDR2 YYDKDF (reference sequence). TCRdb's copy holds only in-frame clones and misses some; the assay was immunoSEQ multiplex PCR. The sample contains about 170,000 clones, 87% of which appear only once. Sequences were derived from peripheral blood, sampled 28 days after the second AZD1222 dose. J is TRBJ1-5 and V is TRBV15, with 10 bases aligning to TRBD1. This clonotype was obtained from an adult who received the AZD1222 COVID-19 vaccine. The CDR3 DNA is TGTGCCACCAGCGGGGGACAGGGGAATCAGCCCCAGCATTTT. It specifies CATSGGQGNQPQHF.